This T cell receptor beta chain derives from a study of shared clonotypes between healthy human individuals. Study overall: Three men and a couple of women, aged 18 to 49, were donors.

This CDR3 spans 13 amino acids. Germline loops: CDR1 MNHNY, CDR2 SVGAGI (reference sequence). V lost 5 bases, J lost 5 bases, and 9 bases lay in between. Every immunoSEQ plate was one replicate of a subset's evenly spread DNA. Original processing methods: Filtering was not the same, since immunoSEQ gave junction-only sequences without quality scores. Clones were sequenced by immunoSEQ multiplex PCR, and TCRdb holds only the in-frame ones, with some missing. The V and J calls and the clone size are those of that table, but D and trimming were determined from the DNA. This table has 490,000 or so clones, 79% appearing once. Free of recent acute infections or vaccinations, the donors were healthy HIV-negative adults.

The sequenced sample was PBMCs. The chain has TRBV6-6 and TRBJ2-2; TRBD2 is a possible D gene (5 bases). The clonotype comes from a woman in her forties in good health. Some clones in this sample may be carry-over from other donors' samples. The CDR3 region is CASSTTTTGELFF. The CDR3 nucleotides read TGTGCCAGCAGTACGACTACTACCGGGGAGCTGTTTTTT.